This T cell receptor (beta chain) was captured in a study of CD8 T cells in ankylosing spondylitis. General study findings and limits: There was a TCR beta motif, made of 7 or 8 highly homologous variants, that appeared characteristic of ankylosing spondylitis blood.

The germline CDR1 and CDR2 sequences are DFQATT and SNEGSKA (reference sequence). V lost 4 bases and J lost 6, with 17 bases in between. CDR3 length equals 14 residues. This clonotype was detected a few times. Its antigen is as yet unknown. TCRdb reprocessed the 5' RACE reads with MiXCR, giving one entry per CDR3 protein. Seen here are some 840,000 distinct CDR3 sequences, approximately 12% observed once, and the top ten hold less than 0.65%. This sequence originates from a male donor with ankylosing spondylitis. Source material: blood, either unsorted or a sorted T cell fraction (not recorded which). The chain couples TRBV20-1 to TRBJ2-3, with D tentatively TRBD1 (6 bases). The CDR3 here is CSATSGTHMDTQYF. CDR3 coding DNA: TGCAGTGCTACTTCGGGGACACATATGGATACGCAGTATTTT.